Detailed here is one T cell receptor (beta chain). Its antigen is unknown. Repertoires were generated with immunoSEQ multiplex PCR, while TCRdb's copy carries only in-frame clones and drops some. The table lists 150,000 or so clones, 90% of them singletons. V was trimmed by 5 bases and J by 3 bases, leaving 13 bases between them. The CDR3 contains 14 residues. CDR1 and CDR2 (germline): LNHNV, YYDKDF (reference sequence). This record belongs to a study of T cell responses to AZD1222 COVID-19 vaccine. Study in general: Samples with a second dose at about 4 or about 12 weeks were pooled together. Notes on the study in general: Donors in the cohort were predominantly white British and more often female, and clonal diversity was possibly underestimated. Spike-specific TCR depth and breadth grew after two AZD1222 doses. Spike-wide coverage was observed for vaccine-associated CD4 TCRs, with dominant responses at 160-218 and 743-854.

Specimen: peripheral blood, collected on day 0 of AZD1222 vaccination. This chain uses TRBV15 with TRBJ2-5; D possibly corresponds to TRBD2 (5 bases). This sequence originates from an adult in good health. The CDR3 DNA follows: TGTGCCACCAGCCGGACGGGGTCGGAAGAGACCCAGTACTTC. This gives the protein CATSRTGSEETQYF.